This T cell receptor beta chain was retrieved from a study of cytomegalovirus exposure and HLA in healthy donors. The PCR ran on 60 Vbeta and 13 Jbeta primers. Generated by immunoSEQ multiplex PCR, the TCRdb table keeps only in-frame clones and is missing some. The sample lists approximately 170,000 clones, around 84% occurring once. Study-level results: The study designated roughly 150 TCR beta chains cytomegalovirus-associated. In an earlier analysis, productive rearrangement rates for most beta V segments clustered near 87% or 30%. TCR beta chain V- and J-gene trimming was linked, in a later analysis, to a missense variant in DCLRE1C.

As to this clone: Its target is unknown.

This clonotype was sampled from a man aged 25-45 years in good health and CMV-seropositive. Sequencing input: PBMCs.

The CDR3 protein is CASSVGEPGLEAFF. The CDR3 DNA follows: TGTGCCAGCAGCGTAGGAGAGCCGGGACTTGAAGCTTTCTTT. The chain links TRBV9 to TRBJ1-1, with D perhaps TRBD1 (5 bases). The CDR3 length is 14 residues. V lost 0 bases to trimming and J lost 7 bases, with 13 bases between them. The germline V gene encodes CDR1 SGDLS and CDR2 YYNGEE.